Listed below are T cell receptor beta chains from one sample, sequenced in a study of early T cells in non-severe SARS-CoV-2 infection. One entry per CDR3 protein results from TCRdb running MiXCR on the 5' RACE reads. The sample has 70,000 to 75,000 distinct CDR3 sequences; 12% are singletons. What was sequenced was whole blood. The origin of the receptors is an adult who was a healthcare worker with PCR-confirmed SARS-CoV-2 infection or an uninfected control (not recorded which). CDR3s include the opening cysteine and the closing phenylalanine or tryptophan. The order of the fields is J gene, CDR3 length, V gene, clone size, D gene, CDR3 DNA, CDR3 protein. The D gene is left open where the match is weak. Where a row states a size, it is once, few, many or the class of an expanded clone; other rows omit it.

j_gene: TRBJ2-3; len: 13; v_gene: TRBV7-2; abundance: few; d_gene: NA; CDR3nt: TGTGCCAGCAGCCCCTACCTGGCCGATACGCAGTATTTT; CDR3aa: CASSPYLADTQYF
j_gene: TRBJ2-5; len: 12; v_gene: TRBV6-1; abundance: few; d_gene: NA; CDR3nt: TGTGCCAGCAGTCCTCGCGGGGAGACCCAGTACTTC; CDR3aa: CASSPRGETQYF
j_gene: TRBJ2-1; len: 12; v_gene: TRBV11-2; abundance: many; d_gene: NA; CDR3nt: TGTGCCAGCAGCTTAGGACCCCAAGAGCAGTTCTTC; CDR3aa: CASSLGPQEQFF
j_gene: TRBJ1-1; len: 15; v_gene: TRBV18; abundance: few; d_gene: NA; CDR3nt: TGTGCCAGCTCTTTCAGGACAGATAGAAACACTGAAGCTTTCTTT; CDR3aa: CASSFRTDRNTEAFF
j_gene: TRBJ2-7; len: 15; v_gene: TRBV19; abundance: few; d_gene: NA; CDR3nt: TGTGCCAGTAGTATGGGGAGCGGGCCCTCCTACGAGCAGTACTTC; CDR3aa: CASSMGSGPSYEQYF
j_gene: TRBJ2-1; len: 14; v_gene: TRBV24-1; abundance: few; d_gene: TRBD1; CDR3nt: TGTGCCACCAGTGCGACAGGGGTCTATAATGAGCAGTTCTTC; CDR3aa: CATSATGVYNEQFF
j_gene: TRBJ1-6; len: 19; v_gene: TRBV6-1; abundance: many; d_gene: NA; CDR3nt: TGTGCCAGCAGAGAAGGAGTGGGACTAAGGTCATGGGGGAATTCACCCCTCCACTTT; CDR3aa: CASREGVGLRSWGNSPLHF
j_gene: TRBJ1-2; len: 13; v_gene: TRBV12-3/TRBV12-4; abundance: NA; d_gene: TRBD1; CDR3nt: TGTGCCACCAGGACAGGGGGCGCCGATGGCTACACCTTC; CDR3aa: CATRTGGADGYTF
j_gene: TRBJ1-1; len: 14; v_gene: TRBV18; abundance: many; d_gene: TRBD1; CDR3nt: TGTGCCAGCTCGATGGACAGGTCCGGCGGTGAAGCTTTCTTT; CDR3aa: CASSMDRSGGEAFF
j_gene: TRBJ2-7; len: 18; v_gene: TRBV7-2; abundance: NA; d_gene: NA; CDR3nt: TGTGCCAGCAGCTTATCTGGGGTCGCAGGGACCTTCTCCTACGAGCAGTACTTC; CDR3aa: CASSLSGVAGTFSYEQYF
j_gene: TRBJ2-7; len: 13; v_gene: TRBV6-5; abundance: many; d_gene: NA; CDR3nt: TGTGCCAGCAGACCACCAGGGGCCTACGAGCAGTACTTC; CDR3aa: CASRPPGAYEQYF
j_gene: TRBJ2-2; len: 15; v_gene: TRBV6-5; abundance: few; d_gene: NA; CDR3nt: TGTGCCAGCAGTTACTCGAACCCGGGGACCGGGGAGCTGTTTTTT; CDR3aa: CASSYSNPGTGELFF
j_gene: TRBJ1-4; len: 14; v_gene: TRBV19; abundance: few; d_gene: NA; CDR3nt: TGTGCCAGTAGTATGGGCAGCTTTAATGAAAAACTGTTTTTT; CDR3aa: CASSMGSFNEKLFF
j_gene: TRBJ2-1; len: 16; v_gene: TRBV7-9; abundance: NA; d_gene: TRBD2; CDR3nt: TGTGCCAGCAGCTCCGGGAGGGCTAGCGCCTACAATGAGCAGTTCTTC; CDR3aa: CASSSGRASAYNEQFF
j_gene: TRBJ1-1; len: 16; v_gene: TRBV6-5; abundance: few; d_gene: NA; CDR3nt: TGTGCCAGCAGTTACTGGGGGAATGTTGGGAACACTGAAGCTTTCTTT; CDR3aa: CASSYWGNVGNTEAFF
j_gene: TRBJ2-3; len: 16; v_gene: TRBV7-3; abundance: many; d_gene: NA; CDR3nt: TGTGCCAGCAGCCCGGGGACTCAACTCCGCACAGATACGCAGTATTTT; CDR3aa: CASSPGTQLRTDTQYF
j_gene: TRBJ2-3; len: 11; v_gene: TRBV29-1; abundance: NA; d_gene: NA; CDR3nt: TGCAGCGTTGGTGGCCCAGATACGCAGTATTTT; CDR3aa: CSVGGPDTQYF
j_gene: TRBJ2-7; len: 16; v_gene: TRBV11-2; abundance: many; d_gene: TRBD2; CDR3nt: TGTGCCAGCAGCTCCTTCACAGCGGGAGGGCCTAACGAGCAGTACTTC; CDR3aa: CASSSFTAGGPNEQYF
j_gene: TRBJ1-2; len: 13; v_gene: TRBV19; abundance: many; d_gene: NA; CDR3nt: TGTGCCAGTAGTCCGACAGATAACTATGGCTACACCTTC; CDR3aa: CASSPTDNYGYTF
j_gene: TRBJ2-5; len: 14; v_gene: TRBV29-1; abundance: NA; d_gene: TRBD1; CDR3nt: TGCAGCACAACACACAGGGGGCGCCAAGAGACCCAGTACTTC; CDR3aa: CSTTHRGRQETQYF
j_gene: TRBJ1-5; len: 16; v_gene: TRBV18; abundance: many; d_gene: NA; CDR3nt: TGTGCCAGCTCACCACGAGCCCCCTCGGTCAGTCAGCCCCAGCATTTT; CDR3aa: CASSPRAPSVSQPQHF
j_gene: TRBJ2-4; len: 14; v_gene: TRBV28; abundance: many; d_gene: TRBD1; CDR3nt: TGTGCCAGCAGGAGACAGGGGGCCAAAAACATTCAGTACTTC; CDR3aa: CASRRQGAKNIQYF
j_gene: TRBJ2-7; len: 15; v_gene: TRBV11-1; abundance: few; d_gene: NA; CDR3nt: TGTGCCAGCAGCTACGGACAGAGTCTAAGGGACGAGCAGTACTTC; CDR3aa: CASSYGQSLRDEQYF
j_gene: TRBJ2-1; len: 13; v_gene: TRBV29-1; abundance: few; d_gene: TRBD1; CDR3nt: TGCAGCGCTGAGGACAGGCGCTACAATGAGCAGTTCTTC; CDR3aa: CSAEDRRYNEQFF
j_gene: TRBJ1-1; len: 15; v_gene: TRBV12-3/TRBV12-4; abundance: many; d_gene: NA; CDR3nt: TGTGCCAGCAGTCGGTTAGCGGGGTCCAATACTGAAGCTTTCTTT; CDR3aa: CASSRLAGSNTEAFF
j_gene: TRBJ2-5; len: 16; v_gene: TRBV3-1; abundance: NA; d_gene: NA; CDR3nt: TGTGCCAGCAGCCAAGACAGGGGGGCGGCCCAAGAGACCCAGTACTTC; CDR3aa: CASSQDRGAAQETQYF
j_gene: TRBJ2-3; len: 13; v_gene: TRBV6-2/TRBV6-3; abundance: few; d_gene: NA; CDR3nt: TGTGCCAGCAGTTATCGGCGAGGAGATACGCAGTATTTT; CDR3aa: CASSYRRGDTQYF
j_gene: TRBJ1-2; len: 14; v_gene: TRBV20-1; abundance: few; d_gene: NA; CDR3nt: TGCAGTGCTACCTTCGACAGGACCACCTATGGCTACACCTTC; CDR3aa: CSATFDRTTYGYTF
j_gene: TRBJ2-3; len: 17; v_gene: TRBV4-1; abundance: many; d_gene: TRBD2; CDR3nt: TGCGCCAGCAGCCAAAGTCCCTTAGCGGGAACCACAGATACGCAGTATTTT; CDR3aa: CASSQSPLAGTTDTQYF
j_gene: TRBJ2-7; len: 15; v_gene: TRBV7-9; abundance: many; d_gene: TRBD2; CDR3nt: TGTGCCAGCAGCGGAGCCGGGGGGGCCCGGTACGAGCAGTACTTC; CDR3aa: CASSGAGGARYEQYF
j_gene: TRBJ2-3; len: 13; v_gene: TRBV6-5; abundance: few; d_gene: NA; CDR3nt: TGTGCCAGCAGTTTCGGAACGTCGGGTACGCAGTATTTT; CDR3aa: CASSFGTSGTQYF
j_gene: TRBJ1-4; len: 15; v_gene: TRBV3-1; abundance: few; d_gene: NA; CDR3nt: TGTGCCAGCAGCCCGGCGGGACTGGATAATGAAAAACTGTTTTTT; CDR3aa: CASSPAGLDNEKLFF
j_gene: TRBJ1-4; len: 16; v_gene: TRBV2; abundance: many; d_gene: TRBD1; CDR3nt: TGTGCCAGCAGTGAGCCCGGGACAGGGAGAAATGAAAAACTGTTTTTT; CDR3aa: CASSEPGTGRNEKLFF
j_gene: TRBJ2-3; len: 16; v_gene: TRBV12-3/TRBV12-4; abundance: NA; d_gene: TRBD2; CDR3nt: TGTGCCAGCAGTCCCTTGGGGACTAGCGGGAAAGATACGCAGTATTTT; CDR3aa: CASSPLGTSGKDTQYF
j_gene: TRBJ2-1; len: 14; v_gene: TRBV9; abundance: NA; d_gene: TRBD1; CDR3nt: TGTGCCAGCAGCGCCCAGGGGGTATACAATGAGCAGTTCTTC; CDR3aa: CASSAQGVYNEQFF
j_gene: TRBJ1-2; len: 17; v_gene: TRBV6-5; abundance: NA; d_gene: NA; CDR3nt: TGTGCCAGCAGCGGCGGCGGGCCAACCGCCCCTAACTATGGCTACACCTTC; CDR3aa: CASSGGGPTAPNYGYTF
j_gene: TRBJ2-7; len: 17; v_gene: TRBV27; abundance: many; d_gene: NA; CDR3nt: TGTGCCAGCAGTTTCGAGGTGCGAACTTACAACACCTACGAGCAGTACTTC; CDR3aa: CASSFEVRTYNTYEQYF
j_gene: TRBJ2-7; len: 14; v_gene: TRBV12-3/TRBV12-4; abundance: NA; d_gene: TRBD1; CDR3nt: TGTGCCAGCAGTTGGGGGACAGGGGCCTACGAGCAGTACTTC; CDR3aa: CASSWGTGAYEQYF